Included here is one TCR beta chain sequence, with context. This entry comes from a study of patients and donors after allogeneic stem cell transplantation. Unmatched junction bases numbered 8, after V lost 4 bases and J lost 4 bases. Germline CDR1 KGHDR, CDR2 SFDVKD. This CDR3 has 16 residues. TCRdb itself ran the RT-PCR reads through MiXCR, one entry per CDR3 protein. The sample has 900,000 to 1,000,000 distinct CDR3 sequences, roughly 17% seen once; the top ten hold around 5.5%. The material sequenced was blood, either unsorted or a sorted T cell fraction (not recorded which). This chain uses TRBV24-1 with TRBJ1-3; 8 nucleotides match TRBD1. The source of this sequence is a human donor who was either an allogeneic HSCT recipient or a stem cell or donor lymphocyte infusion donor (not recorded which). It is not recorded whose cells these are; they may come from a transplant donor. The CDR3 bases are TGTGCCACCAGTGACGGCGACAGGGGATCGGGAAACACCATATATTTT. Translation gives CATSDGDRGSGNTIYF.